This T cell receptor beta chain was recovered during a study of T cell repertoires in cytomegalovirus infection. The study's findings and limits: Cumulated frequencies of public TCR beta families served to identify carriers of CMV plus the relevant HLA. HLA-C-restricted, CMV-specific TCR beta clonotypes were dominant ex vivo.

The V segment lost 5 bases and the J segment 6 bases; nucleotides outside the gene matches: 16. CDR3 length: 16 amino acids. Germline CDR1 SGHAT, CDR2 FQNNGV. This clonotype has a count of ten or more. Its antigen is unidentified. TCRdb re-derived calls from the reads in MiXCR, one entry per CDR3 protein. Of approximately 71,000 distinct CDR3 sequences in the sample, 3% to 4% were seen once. The chain employs TRBV11-2 and TRBJ2-7; 7 bases map to TRBD1. The source is a human donor in good health (CMV status not recorded). Some clones in this sample may be carry-over from other donors' samples. Sequences were obtained from PBMCs. The CDR3 sequence: CASSPRTGIVVGEQYF. In nucleotides, the CDR3 is TGTGCCAGCAGCCCCCGGACAGGAATCGTTGTCGGCGAGCAGTACTTC.